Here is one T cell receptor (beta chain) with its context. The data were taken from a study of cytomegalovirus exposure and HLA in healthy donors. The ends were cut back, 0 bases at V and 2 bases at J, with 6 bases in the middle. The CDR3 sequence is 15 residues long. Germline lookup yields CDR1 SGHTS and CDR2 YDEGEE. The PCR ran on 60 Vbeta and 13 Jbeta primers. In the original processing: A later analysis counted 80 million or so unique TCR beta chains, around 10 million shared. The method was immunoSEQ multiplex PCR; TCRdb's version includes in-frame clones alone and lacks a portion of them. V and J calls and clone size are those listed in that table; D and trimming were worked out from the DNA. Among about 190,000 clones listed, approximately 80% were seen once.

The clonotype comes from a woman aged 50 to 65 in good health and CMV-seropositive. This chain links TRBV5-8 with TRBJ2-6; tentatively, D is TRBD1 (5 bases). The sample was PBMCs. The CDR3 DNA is TGTGCCAGCAGCTTGGAAGGGGCTGGGGCCAACGTCCTGACTTTC. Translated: CASSLEGAGANVLTF.